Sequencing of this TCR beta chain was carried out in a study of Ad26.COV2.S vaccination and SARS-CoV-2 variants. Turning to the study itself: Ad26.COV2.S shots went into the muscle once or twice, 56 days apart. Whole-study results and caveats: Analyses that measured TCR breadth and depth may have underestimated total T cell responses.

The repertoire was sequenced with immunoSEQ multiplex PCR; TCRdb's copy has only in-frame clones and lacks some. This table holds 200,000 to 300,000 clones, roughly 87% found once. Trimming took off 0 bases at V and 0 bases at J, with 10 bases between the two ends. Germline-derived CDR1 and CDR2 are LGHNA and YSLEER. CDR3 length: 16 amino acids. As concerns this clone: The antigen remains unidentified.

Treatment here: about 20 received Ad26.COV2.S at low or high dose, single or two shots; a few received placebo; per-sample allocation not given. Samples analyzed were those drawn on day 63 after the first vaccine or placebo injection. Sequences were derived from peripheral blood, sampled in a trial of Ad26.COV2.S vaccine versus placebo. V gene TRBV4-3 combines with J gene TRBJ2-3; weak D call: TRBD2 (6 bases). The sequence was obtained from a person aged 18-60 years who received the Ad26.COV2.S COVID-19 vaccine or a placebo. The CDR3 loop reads CASSQEGGASTDTQYF. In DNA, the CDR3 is TGCGCCAGCAGCCAAGAGGGAGGAGCTAGCACAGATACGCAGTATTTT.